Below, 17 T cell receptor beta chains from the same sample are listed, as sequenced in a study of blood T cell repertoires in COVID-19. Produced via immunoSEQ multiplex PCR; TCRdb's table is partial and in-frame only. This table has approximately 330,000 clones, around nine tenths appearing once. The specimen sequenced was peripheral blood. The receptors were gathered from a woman aged 50 to 60 with active or convalescent COVID-19.

Points on this clone: At the DNA level, this CDR3 is encoded by other sequences in the same sample as well. CDR3 protein: CASRQGSNYGYTF. Here the CDR3 DNA reads TGTGCCAGTCGACAGGGCTCTAACTATGGCTACACCTTC. The chain joins TRBV6-5 to TRBJ1-2; 7 bases align to TRBD1. CDR1 is MNHEY and CDR2 is SVGAGI in the germline V gene. The CDR3 is made up of 13 amino acids. The trim removed 9 bases at V and 0 bases at J, leaving 4 bases unmatched.

Of note for this clone: A junction end diverges from the germline sequence, so it may reflect a read error. This chain joins TRBV7-7 and TRBJ1-4, with D perhaps matching TRBD1 (6 bases). This CDR3 has 20 residues. Looked up from germline, CDR1 is SSHAT and CDR2 is FNYEAQ (reference sequence). The CDR3 reads CASSSVFSPPTGRFHEKLFF. The CDR3 DNA reads as TGTGCTAGCAGCTCCGTTTTTTCGCCCCCTACAGGGCGATTCCATGAAAAACTGTTTTTT.

The CDR3 DNA reads TGTGCCAGCAGCTTATACAGGACTGGGGCCAACGTCCTGACTTTC. Amino acids: CASSLYRTGANVLTF. The chain carries TRBV7-3 and TRBJ2-6, with D possibly being TRBD1 (5 bases). With 2 bases removed from V and 2 bases from J, the gap between germline ends came to 7 bases. The CDR3 length is 15 residues. CDR1 and CDR2 (germline): SGHTA, FQGTGA.

The chain employs TRBV24-1 and TRBJ2-3, with D perhaps TRBD2 (5 bases). V lost 9 bases and J 0 bases, leaving 15 bases between the germline ends. The CDR3 has 15 residues. Germline loops: CDR1 KGHDR, CDR2 SFDVKD. The CDR3 loop reads CATQPTGTSTDTQYF. The CDR3 bases are TGTGCCACCCAACCGACGGGAACTAGCACAGATACGCAGTATTTT.

The rearrangement joins TRBV3-1 (or the pseudogene TRBV3-2) to TRBJ2-7; TRBD2 agrees at 7 bases. Germline trimming cut 1 base from V and 6 bases from J; bases unmatched to any gene: 3. This CDR3 contains 13 residues. Germline assignment: CDR1 LGHDT and CDR2 YNNKEL (reference sequence). CDR3 amino acids: CASSQVSGTEQYF. The CDR3 bases are TGTGCCAGCAGCCAAGTAAGCGGGACCGAGCAGTACTTC.

The V and J genes are TRBV7-3 and TRBJ2-6; no definite D call. V lost 5 bases and J lost 0, with 23 bases in between. The CDR3 has 20 amino acids. Germline CDR1 is SGHTA and CDR2 is FQGTGA. The CDR3 loop is CASSLTAVRLTSSGANVLTF. The CDR3 DNA sequence: TGTGCCAGCAGCCTCACTGCGGTGAGGCTCACCAGCTCTGGGGCCAACGTCCTGACTTTC.

The chain combines TRBV7-9 with TRBJ1-6, with 7 positions matching TRBD1. This CDR3 spans 16 amino acids. V gave up 5 bases and J gave up 10 bases; unmatched junction bases: 14. Per the germline V gene, CDR1 is SEHNR and CDR2 is FQNEAQ (reference sequence). The CDR3 reads CASSQGGQGKSSPLHF. The CDR3 coding sequence is TGTGCCAGCAGCCAAGGGGGCCAGGGGAAAAGCTCACCCCTCCACTTT.

This clone has just one count. The gene calls are TRBV5-6 and TRBJ2-1; no definite D call. CDR1 and CDR2 (germline): SGHDT, YYEEEE. V was trimmed by 0 bases and J by 7 bases, leaving 8 bases between them. This CDR3 contains 13 residues. The CDR3 sequence is CASSLDLENEQFF. The CDR3 coding sequence is TGTGCCAGCAGCTTGGACCTAGAAAATGAGCAGTTCTTC.

This chain links TRBV4-3 with TRBJ2-7; 9 positions match TRBD2. The germline V gene has CDR1 LGHNA and CDR2 YSLEER. This CDR3 is 17 amino acids long. The V and J ends lost 0 bases and 4 bases, in that order; junction bases with no gene match: 10. CDR3 loop: CASSQETMGLASYEQYF. In DNA form, the CDR3 reads TGCGCCAGCAGCCAAGAAACTATGGGACTAGCTTCATACGAGCAGTACTTC.

The chain joins TRBV15 to TRBJ1-4; no clear D. This CDR3 comprises 15 residues. Germline V gene sequence: CDR1 LNHNV, CDR2 YYDKDF (reference sequence). V lost 5 bases, J lost 4 bases, and 14 bases lay in between. The CDR3 DNA reads as TGTGCCACCAGCGGAGCCACTGCGGGTAATGAAAAACTGTTTTTT. This gives the protein CATSGATAGNEKLFF.

This sequence joins TRBV28 and TRBJ1-5; 11 bases match TRBD1. Germline V lookup: CDR1 MDHEN, CDR2 SYDVKM. CDR3 length equals 16 residues. V was pared by 5 bases and J by 5 bases, with 8 bases of the junction left unmatched. The CDR3 sequence is CASSPPPGQGDQPQHF. The CDR3 region has the DNA TGTGCCAGCAGTCCACCTCCGGGACAGGGGGATCAGCCCCAGCATTTT.

This chain connects TRBV7-2 to TRBJ1-1; the D gene is possibly TRBD1 (6 bases). CDR1 is SGHTA, CDR2 FQGNSA, per germline. CDR3 length equals 14 residues. Trimming left V 5 bases short and J 5 bases short, with 15 bases between. This CDR3 is CASSPRTAGTEAFF. The CDR3 DNA sequence: TGTGCCAGCAGCCCCCGGACAGCGGGGACTGAAGCTTTCTTT.

The J gene is TRBJ2-1, the V gene TRBV27; TRBD1 matches 8 bases. The germline gives CDR1 MNHEY, CDR2 SMNVEV (reference sequence). The trim removed 4 bases at V and 7 bases at J, leaving 9 bases unmatched. This CDR3 has 15 residues. This CDR3 is CASSYYGQGKNEQFF. The CDR3 nucleotides are TGTGCCAGCAGTTACTACGGACAGGGTAAAAATGAGCAGTTCTTC.

V and J are TRBV29-1 and TRBJ2-7; D may be TRBD2 (6 bases). CDR1 and CDR2 (germline): SQVTM, ANQGSEA. Trimming pared 4 bases from V and 2 bases from J, leaving 18 bases between. The CDR3 length is 15 residues. The CDR3 DNA reads TGCAGCGTTGGAGGAAGGGGTCTAGCGCCCTACGAGCAGTACTTC. Amino acids: CSVGGRGLAPYEQYF.

The chain is built from TRBV19 and TRBJ1-3; tentative D call: TRBD1 (5 bases). This CDR3 contains 15 residues. Trimming shortened V by 8 bases and J by 0 bases, and 14 bases separated the two germline ends. CDR1 and CDR2 (germline): LNHDA, SQIVND (reference sequence). DNA of the CDR3: TGTGCCAGTCGAGACAGCGTAGTCTCTGGAAACACCATATATTTT. As protein: CASRDSVVSGNTIYF.

The chain employs TRBV18 and TRBJ1-5; TRBD1 aligns across 7 bases. Trimming took 3 bases from V and 0 from J; bases not matched to a gene: 8. Germline CDR1 is KGHSH and CDR2 is LQKENI. The CDR3 has 17 amino acids. CDR3 nucleotide sequence: TGTGCCAGCTCACCCTCGGCAGGGGGGTATAGCAATCAGCCCCAGCATTTT. Translated, it gives CASSPSAGGYSNQPQHF.

This chain connects TRBV6-2 or TRBV6-3 to TRBJ1-1, with D tentatively TRBD1 (5 bases). Trimming removed 0 bases at V and 1 base at J, with 9 bases between. The CDR3 has 15 amino acids. CDR1 is MNHEY, CDR2 SVGEGT, per germline. DNA for the CDR3: TGTGCCAGCAGTTACTCGACCACAGGGAACACTGAAGCTTTCTTT. Translating gives CASSYSTTGNTEAFF.